The 25 T cell receptor beta chains below come from one sample, sequenced in a study of vaccination effects on CD4 cells after COVID-19. The culture ran for roughly ten days before CD4+ T cells were isolated. It was two doses of either the BNT162b2 or mRNA-1273 vaccine that participants received. These receptors' antigens are unknown. Assay: immunoSEQ multiplex PCR; the TCRdb copy retains only in-frame clones and omits some. The sample holds some 30,000 clones, around two thirds seen once. The source was CD4+ T cells from PBMCs cultured without peptide, collected after COVID-19 vaccination. Receptors were obtained from a human donor who received a COVID-19 vaccine.

As regards this clone: One end of the junction is discordant with germline, which a read error may explain. The chain has TRBV7-7 and TRBJ2-1, with 13 bases lining up with TRBD2. This CDR3 is 15 amino acids long. The germline V gene encodes CDR1 SSHAT and CDR2 FNYEAQ (reference sequence). The CDR3 DNA reads TGTGCTAGCAGCTTAGATCCGGGACTAGCGGGGGAGCAGTTCTTC. Protein: CASSLDPGLAGEQFF.

Concerning this clone: A much larger clone is a single base away; this may be a read error. J is TRBJ1-1 and V is TRBV6-5; possible D gene TRBD1, 5 bases. Germline V gene data show CDR1 as MNHEY and CDR2 as SVGAGI. The CDR3 runs to 14 residues. CDR3 in DNA: TGTGTCAGCAGTTGGGGACGGAAGGGATCTGAAGCTTTCTTT. It encodes CVSSWGRKGSEAFF.

The gene calls are TRBV7-2 and TRBJ2-7; 12 bases fit TRBD2. Trimming cost V 4 bases and J 2 bases; bases outside gene matches: 0. The CDR3 loop spans 14 amino acids. Germline loops: CDR1 SGHTA, CDR2 FQGNSA. The DNA of the CDR3 is TGTGCCAGCAGCTCTAGCGGGGGGGCCTACGAGCAGTACTTC. Translated: CASSSSGGAYEQYF.

The V and J genes are TRBV10-3 and TRBJ2-7; the D gene could be TRBD1 or TRBD2 (5 bases each). This CDR3 is built from 15 residues. CDR1 and CDR2 from the germline V gene are ENHRY and SYGVKD. The V gene lost 6 bases and the J gene lost 2 bases, with 17 bases spanning the gap. This chain's CDR3 is CAISVTGGGPYEQYF. The DNA for the CDR3 is TGTGCCATCAGCGTAACAGGAGGAGGCCCCTACGAGCAGTACTTC.

J is TRBJ2-7 and V is TRBV9, with 15 bases fitting TRBD2. The V segment lost 3 bases and the J segment 5 bases; nucleotides outside the gene matches: 3. CDR1 is SGDLS and CDR2 is YYNGEE in the germline V gene. The CDR3 length is 15 residues. The CDR3 is CASSAGLAGGNEQYF. The DNA for the CDR3 is TGTGCCAGCAGCGCGGGACTAGCGGGGGGCAACGAGCAGTACTTC. Drawing the rest from reference TRBV9 and TRBJ2-7, the complete variable domain is DSGVTQTPKHLITATGQRVTLRCSPRSGDLSVYWYQQSLDQGLQFLIQYYNGEERAKGNILERFSAQQFPDLHSELNLSSLELGDSALYFCASSAGLAGGNEQYFGPGTRLTVT.

The chain joins TRBV28 to TRBJ1-1; no firm D call. The germline V gene has CDR1 MDHEN and CDR2 SYDVKM. V was cut by 3 bases and J by 3 bases, with 11 bases left in between. This CDR3 is 14 amino acids long. The CDR3 DNA is TGTGCCAGCAGTTTTGGCGGGATAGACACTGAAGCTTTCTTT. As protein: CASSFGGIDTEAFF.

The chain combines TRBV6-5 with TRBJ1-2; TRBD1 might be the D (5 bases). The CDR3 consists of 16 residues. V lost 2 bases and J lost 6, with 19 bases in between. Germline values: CDR1 MNHEY, CDR2 SVGAGI. CDR3 DNA sequence: TGTGCCAGCAGTTACCCCCCGGGGCGAAGCGCCCATGGCTACACCTTC. Its translation: CASSYPPGRSAHGYTF.

V gene TRBV5-1 combines with J gene TRBJ2-7, with a tentative D call TRBD1 (5 bases). Trimming removed 0 bases from V and 2 bases from J, with 12 bases in between. Germline V gene lookup returns CDR1 SGHRS and CDR2 YFSETQ. This CDR3 comprises 15 residues. The CDR3 sequence: CASSLEAGITYEQYF. The CDR3 DNA reads as TGCGCCAGCAGCTTGGAGGCAGGGATTACCTACGAGCAGTACTTC.

V and J are TRBV5-1 and TRBJ1-3; D remains unclear. The CDR3 length is 15 residues. Germline CDR1 reads SGHRS; CDR2 reads YFSETQ. Trimming cost V 4 bases and J 3 bases, with 14 bases left between them. DNA of the CDR3: TGCGCCAGCAGCCCGGGAGGGTACCGTGGAAACACCATATATTTT. Translating it yields CASSPGGYRGNTIYF.

The rearrangement joins TRBV18 to TRBJ1-2; D perhaps matches TRBD1 (5 bases). CDR1 and CDR2 from the germline V gene are KGHSH and LQKENI. CDR3 length: 15 amino acids. V was cut by 3 bases and J by 0 bases, with 11 bases left in between. CDR3 nucleotide sequence: TGTGCCAGCTCACCCCGGGACGGTACTAACTATGGCTACACCTTC. Translation: CASSPRDGTNYGYTF.

The chain couples TRBV29-1 to TRBJ2-5; D might be TRBD2 (5 bases). Looked up from germline, CDR1 is SQVTM and CDR2 is ANQGSEA. V was clipped by 4 bases and J by 1 base, with 7 bases between them. This CDR3 contains 12 residues. DNA of the CDR3: TGCAGCGTTGCGAGGGCCCAAGAGACCCAGTACTTC. It codes for CSVARAQETQYF.

The DNA of the CDR3 is TGTGCCAGCAGCTTAGGGCGGTATTCAGGGGCCCCAGATACGCAGTATTTT. It encodes CASSLGRYSGAPDTQYF. The gene calls are TRBV11-3 and TRBJ2-3; a weak D match, TRBD1 (6 bases). The CDR3 is made up of 17 amino acids. Deletions cut 1 base from V and 4 bases from J, with 18 bases between. Per germline, CDR1 SGHNT and CDR2 YENEEA.

The rearrangement uses TRBV7-2 and TRBJ2-5; D is unclear. V was cut by 5 bases and J by 5 bases, with 15 bases left in between. The CDR3 length is 14 residues. The germline V gene has CDR1 SGHTA and CDR2 FQGNSA. The CDR3 is CASSPYRLGETQYF. CDR3 DNA sequence: TGTGCCAGCAGCCCGTACCGACTCGGGGAGACCCAGTACTTC. Complete variable domain (other parts from reference TRBV7-2 and TRBJ2-5): GAGVSQSPSNKVTEKGKDVELRCDPISGHTALYWYRQSLGQGLEFLIYFQGNSAPDKSGLPSDRFSAERTGGSVSTLTIQRTQQEDSAVYLCASSPYRLGETQYFGPGTRLLVL.

In this sample, this clone turned up a few times. The V gene is TRBV5-4, the J gene TRBJ1-6; 8 bases align to TRBD1. The CDR3 runs to 15 residues. The V and J ends lost 2 bases and 10 bases, in that order; junction bases with no gene match: 8. The germline V gene has CDR1 SGHNT and CDR2 YYREEE (reference sequence). CDR3 DNA sequence: TGTGCCAGCAGCTTCGACAGGGGTAATCGGTCACCCCTCCACTTT. Translated: CASSFDRGNRSPLHF.

The gene calls are TRBV6-6 and TRBJ1-4; TRBD1 is a possible D gene (5 bases). V was cut by 11 bases and J by 8 bases, with 15 bases left in between. CDR1 is MNHNY and CDR2 is SVGAGI in the germline V gene (reference sequence). CDR3 length equals 12 residues. CDR3 coding DNA: TGTGCCTCGGGGGAGGAAGGGGAAAAACTGTTTTTT. This sequence encodes CASGEEGEKLFF.

The rearrangement joins TRBV9 to TRBJ2-1; D unclear. Deletions cut 4 bases from V and 1 base from J, with 12 bases between. The CDR3 runs 15 residues. Germline-derived CDR1 and CDR2 are SGDLS and YYNGEE. As DNA, the CDR3 is TGTGCCAGCAGCCCGCGCCCAGCGTCCTACAATGAGCAGTTCTTC. Its protein is CASSPRPASYNEQFF.

This sequence joins TRBV18 and TRBJ2-6; the D gene is possibly TRBD2 (6 bases). Germline assignment: CDR1 KGHSH and CDR2 LQKENI. Trimming took off 2 bases at V and 2 bases at J, with 7 bases between the two ends. The CDR3 covers 15 residues. CDR3 amino acids: CASSPWGAGANVLTF. As DNA, the CDR3 is TGTGCCAGCTCACCATGGGGGGCTGGGGCCAACGTCCTGACTTTC.

J is TRBJ2-5 and V is TRBV9; TRBD2 aligns across 9 bases. CDR3 length equals 14 residues. CDR1 is SGDLS and CDR2 is YYNGEE in the germline V gene. The trim removed 4 bases at V and 5 bases at J, leaving 6 bases unmatched. The CDR3 protein is CASSNSGRLETQYF. CDR3 coding DNA: TGTGCCAGCAGCAACAGCGGGAGGTTGGAGACCCAGTACTTC.

The chain is built from TRBV5-1 and TRBJ2-3; weak D call: TRBD1 (7 bases). There are 15 residues in the CDR3. Trimming cost V 4 bases and J 6 bases, with 18 bases left between them. The germline gives CDR1 SGHRS, CDR2 YFSETQ. CDR3 in amino acids: CASSPLSGGRDTQYF. The CDR3 bases are TGCGCCAGCAGCCCACTCTCAGGGGGGCGTGATACGCAGTATTTT.

This clone was seen only once. The chain is built from TRBV25-1 and TRBJ2-2; D may match TRBD1 or TRBD2 (6 bases each). The ends were cut back, 0 bases at V and 3 bases at J, with 17 bases in the middle. The germline V gene encodes CDR1 MGHDK and CDR2 SYGVNS. The CDR3 sequence is 18 residues long. The chain's CDR3 is CASSEYQRRGADTGELFF. Here the CDR3 DNA reads TGTGCCAGCAGTGAATATCAACGGAGGGGGGCGGACACCGGGGAGCTGTTTTTT.

The chain employs TRBV18 and TRBJ2-2; D is ambiguous. The CDR3 is 14 residues long. V was clipped by 3 bases and J by 2 bases, with 7 bases between them. From germline, CDR1 is KGHSH and CDR2 LQKENI. The CDR3 is CASSPDRNTGELFF. DNA for the CDR3: TGTGCCAGCTCACCGGACCGTAACACCGGGGAGCTGTTTTTT.

The chain carries TRBV3-1 (or the pseudogene TRBV3-2) and TRBJ2-6, with D unclear. Germline V gene sequence: CDR1 LGHDT, CDR2 YNNKEL (reference sequence). The CDR3 contains 14 residues. V lost 2 bases to trimming and J lost 3 bases, with 5 bases between them. This CDR3 reads CASSQSGGANVLTF. The CDR3 coding sequence is TGTGCCAGCAGCCAATCGGGTGGGGCCAACGTCCTGACTTTC.

The rearrangement joins TRBV9 to TRBJ2-2, with TRBD1 matching 11 bases. V lost 4 bases, J lost 6 bases, and 8 bases stayed unmatched. The CDR3 contains 16 residues. CDR1 and CDR2 from the germline V gene are SGDLS and YYNGEE. DNA of the CDR3: TGTGCCAGCAGCCCCAGGACAGGGGGCTTGGCCGGGGAGCTGTTTTTT. It encodes CASSPRTGGLAGELFF.

The CDR3 DNA reads TGTGCCAGCAGTTACCACGGGCGGGGGGTACCCAATGAGCAGTTCTTC. Its protein product is CASSYHGRGVPNEQFF. The chain combines TRBV6-5 with TRBJ2-1; 8 bases line up with TRBD2. The J segment lost 6 bases and the V segment lost 2 bases, leaving 9 bases of the junction unmatched. Germline V gives CDR1 MNHEY, CDR2 SVGAGI. This CDR3 has 16 amino acids.

Judged by abundance, this clone is large. The DNA of the CDR3 is TGCAGTGCGGAACAAGAGACCCAGTACTTC. Its translation: CSAEQETQYF. The chain has TRBV20-1 and TRBJ2-5; D gene uncertain. Germline CDR1 is DFQATT and CDR2 is SNEGSKA (reference sequence). With 6 bases removed from V and 2 bases from J, the gap between germline ends came to 4 bases. This CDR3 spans 10 amino acids.